These 18 T cell receptor beta chains were sequenced from one sample in a study of T cells after yellow fever vaccination. A single record per CDR3 protein comes from TCRdb applying MiXCR to the 5' RACE reads. The sample holds under 600,000 distinct CDR3 sequences, 13% seen once. The sequencing here drew on PBMCs, taken on the day of the yellow fever booster vaccination. These TCRs come from a man under 40 who received the YFV17D yellow fever vaccine.

This clonotype has more than one count but fewer than ten. V gene TRBV3-1 combines with J gene TRBJ1-5; D gene unclear. Germline loops: CDR1 LGHDT, CDR2 YNNKEL (reference sequence). The CDR3 loop spans 14 amino acids. Trimming stripped 4 bases from V and 0 bases from J, with 7 bases between. The CDR3 protein is CASSPEISNQPQHF. As DNA, the CDR3 is TGTGCCAGCAGCCCGGAAATTAGCAATCAGCCCCAGCATTTT. Supplemented by reference TRBV3-1 and TRBJ1-5, the full variable domain reads DTAVSQTPKYLVTQMGNDKSIKCEQNLGHDTMYWYKQDSKKFLKIMFSYNNKELIINETVPNRFSPKSPDKAHLNLHINSLELGDSAVYFCASSPEISNQPQHFGDGTRLSIL.

There are a few counts of this clonotype. The V and J genes are TRBV7-2 and TRBJ2-3, with no clear D. CDR1 is SGHTA and CDR2 is FQGNSA in the germline V gene. With 1 base removed from V and 2 bases from J, the gap between germline ends came to 10 bases. This CDR3 has 15 residues. The CDR3 DNA reads as TGTGCCAGCAGCTTAGACCGATTCCTCACAGATACGCAGTATTTT. Encoded protein: CASSLDRFLTDTQYF.

This clonotype appeared a few times. The V gene is TRBV29-1, the J gene TRBJ2-2; tentative D call: TRBD2 (5 bases). Germline V gene lookup returns CDR1 SQVTM and CDR2 ANQGSEA. This CDR3 is 14 amino acids long. Trimming left V 4 bases short and J 5 bases short, with 14 bases between. The CDR3 nucleotides read TGCAGCGTTGTGACCCGAACGGGGACCGGGGAGCTGTTTTTT. Encoded protein: CSVVTRTGTGELFF.

This clonotype has only a few counts. Written as DNA, the CDR3 is TGTGCCAGCACCCCGGGGGGCGGGGACGAGCAGTACTTC. Translation: CASTPGGGDEQYF. The chain recombines TRBV7-2 with TRBJ2-7; weak D call: TRBD2 (7 bases). Germline CDR1 and CDR2: SGHTA and FQGNSA. V lost 7 bases and J lost 5, with 15 bases in between. CDR3 length equals 13 residues.

This clonotype showed up just a few times. V and J are TRBV28 and TRBJ2-6; 10 bases are shared with TRBD2. CDR3 size: 19 residues. CDR1 and CDR2 from the germline V gene are MDHEN and SYDVKM. Trimming took 2 bases from V and 3 from J; bases not matched to a gene: 10. CDR3 loop: CASSLPAGGLEDGANVLTF. Written as DNA, the CDR3 is TGTGCCAGCAGTTTACCAGCGGGAGGGCTAGAGGATGGGGCCAACGTCCTGACTTTC. Looking up the rest from reference TRBV28 and TRBJ2-6 gives the full variable domain: DVKVTQSSRYLVKRTGEKVFLECVQDMDHENMFWYRQDPGLGLRLIYFSYDVKMKEKGDIPEGYSVSREKKERFSLILESASTNQTSMYLCASSLPAGGLEDGANVLTFGAGSRLTVL.

This clonotype occurred a few times. The V call is TRBV28, the J call TRBJ2-5; D is ambiguous. Between the trimmed V and J ends, which lost 6 bases and 1 base, there was a span of 12 bases. CDR3 size: 14 residues. Germline CDR1 reads MDHEN; CDR2 reads SYDVKM. The CDR3 protein is CASRAASSQETQYF. The CDR3, as DNA: TGTGCCAGCAGGGCGGCCTCAAGCCAAGAGACCCAGTACTTC. Full variable domain (outside the CDR3, taken from reference TRBV28 and TRBJ2-5): DVKVTQSSRYLVKRTGEKVFLECVQDMDHENMFWYRQDPGLGLRLIYFSYDVKMKEKGDIPEGYSVSREKKERFSLILESASTNQTSMYLCASRAASSQETQYFGPGTRLLVL.

The chain uses TRBV9 and TRBJ2-1; D ambiguous. This CDR3 is built from 16 residues. Germline V gene data show CDR1 as SGDLS and CDR2 as YYNGEE. V was clipped by 3 bases and J by 4 bases, with 17 bases between them. CDR3 bases: TGTGCCAGCAGCGCGGTCGTTACGGGTGGGTACAATGAGCAGTTCTTC. Translated, it gives CASSAVVTGGYNEQFF.

The rearrangement links TRBV6-2 or TRBV6-3 to TRBJ1-2; tentatively, D is TRBD1 (5 bases). The CDR3 is 14 residues long. Trimming took off 2 bases at V and 5 bases at J, with 12 bases between the two ends. Germline V gene lookup returns CDR1 MNHEY and CDR2 SVGEGT. The CDR3 loop is CASSYAGLTYGYTF. CDR3 DNA: TGTGCCAGCAGTTACGCGGGGCTGACTTATGGCTACACCTTC.

J is TRBJ2-7 and V is TRBV29-1; 10 nucleotides agree with TRBD1. The germline gives CDR1 SQVTM, CDR2 ANQGSEA. CDR3 size: 13 residues. With 7 bases clipped from V and 4 bases from J, the junction kept 7 bases outside the gene matches. DNA of the CDR3: TGCAGCGCCTCCGGGACAGGGGTATACGAGCAGTACTTC. Amino acid sequence: CSASGTGVYEQYF.

The table lists this clonotype with a few counts. V and J are TRBV4-3 and TRBJ2-7; TRBD2 agrees at 7 bases. From germline, CDR1 is LGHNA and CDR2 YSLEER. Trimming took 0 bases from V and 3 from J; bases not matched to a gene: 8. The CDR3 is 16 residues long. Written as DNA, the CDR3 is TGCGCCAGCAGCCAAGAAAGTCAACTAGCGTACTACGAGCAGTACTTC. Translation: CASSQESQLAYYEQYF.

This clonotype was counted between two and nine times. This chain uses TRBV10-3 with TRBJ2-1; D is perhaps TRBD1 or TRBD2 (5 bases each). CDR3 length equals 15 residues. V was pared by 8 bases and J by 4 bases, with 18 bases between. CDR1 and CDR2 (germline): ENHRY, SYGVKD. The CDR3, as DNA: TGTGCCATCTCCCAGGGACGCGGGTCTTACAATGAGCAGTTCTTC. Amino acids: CAISQGRGSYNEQFF.

The gene calls are TRBV18 and TRBJ2-1; TRBD2 matches at 12 bases. CDR1 and CDR2 (germline): KGHSH, LQKENI. With V trimmed by 1 base and J by 8 bases, 6 bases remained unmatched. The CDR3 consists of 16 residues. The CDR3 coding sequence is TGTGCCAGCTCACCACTAATGACTAGCGGGAGCCATGAGCAGTTCTTC. It is translated as CASSPLMTSGSHEQFF.

This clonotype was recorded a few times. The CDR3 reads CASSPEWNNYGYTF. The CDR3 DNA follows: TGTGCCAGCAGTCCCGAGTGGAATAACTATGGCTACACCTTC. The chain has TRBV5-4 and TRBJ1-2; unclear D gene. V was clipped by 5 bases and J by 1 base, with 12 bases between them. Per germline, CDR1 SGHNT and CDR2 YYREEE (reference sequence). This CDR3 is built from 14 residues.

This clonotype was recorded many times. The rearrangement joins TRBV9 to TRBJ2-1; unclear D gene. V was cut by 2 bases and J by 5 bases, with 11 bases left in between. CDR3 length: 14 residues. Germline V CDR1 and CDR2: SGDLS, YYNGEE. CDR3 sequence reads: CASSVTATDNEQFF. CDR3 coding DNA: TGTGCCAGCAGCGTTACAGCCACGGACAATGAGCAGTTCTTC.

This chain joins TRBV7-2 and TRBJ2-7, with 10 bases lining up with TRBD1. The CDR3 loop spans 15 amino acids. Per germline, CDR1 SGHTA and CDR2 FQGNSA. J lost 7 bases, V lost 3 bases, and 9 bases had no gene match. The CDR3 is CASSFLGQGFLEQYF. The CDR3 nucleotides are TGTGCCAGCAGCTTCCTGGGACAGGGGTTCCTGGAGCAGTACTTC. Full variable domain (remainder filled in from reference TRBV7-2 and TRBJ2-7): GAGVSQSPSNKVTEKGKDVELRCDPISGHTALYWYRQSLGQGLEFLIYFQGNSAPDKSGLPSDRFSAERTGGSVSTLTIQRTQQEDSAVYLCASSFLGQGFLEQYFGPGTRLTVT.

This clonotype was observed many times. The chain recombines TRBV20-1 with TRBJ1-2; D uncertain. This CDR3 has 13 residues. V lost 5 bases and J 4 bases, leaving 14 bases between the germline ends. Germline lookup yields CDR1 DFQATT and CDR2 SNEGSKA (reference sequence). In DNA form, the CDR3 reads TGCAGTGCTGGGGAGGGCGCCGGCTATGGCTACACCTTC. Translating gives CSAGEGAGYGYTF.

This clonotype was observed at least ten times. The chain has TRBV20-1 and TRBJ2-1, with 12 bases aligning to TRBD2. This CDR3 spans 14 amino acids. Germline V gene sequence: CDR1 DFQATT, CDR2 SNEGSKA (reference sequence). V shed 3 bases, J shed 9 bases, and the junction held 6 bases outside the gene matches. CDR3 sequence (DNA): TGCAGTGCTAGGACTAGCGGGAGTTCGGGTGAGCAGTTCTTC. This translates into CSARTSGSSGEQFF.

This clonotype came up a few times. The chain is built from TRBV15 and TRBJ2-5; D tentatively fits TRBD1 or TRBD2 (6 bases each). V dropped 7 bases and J dropped 7 bases, with 19 bases sitting between them. The CDR3 runs 14 residues. Per germline, CDR1 LNHNV and CDR2 YYDKDF (reference sequence). This chain's CDR3 is CATTGLAEGGTQYF. The CDR3 nucleotides read TGTGCCACCACCGGGCTAGCCGAGGGGGGGACCCAGTACTTC.